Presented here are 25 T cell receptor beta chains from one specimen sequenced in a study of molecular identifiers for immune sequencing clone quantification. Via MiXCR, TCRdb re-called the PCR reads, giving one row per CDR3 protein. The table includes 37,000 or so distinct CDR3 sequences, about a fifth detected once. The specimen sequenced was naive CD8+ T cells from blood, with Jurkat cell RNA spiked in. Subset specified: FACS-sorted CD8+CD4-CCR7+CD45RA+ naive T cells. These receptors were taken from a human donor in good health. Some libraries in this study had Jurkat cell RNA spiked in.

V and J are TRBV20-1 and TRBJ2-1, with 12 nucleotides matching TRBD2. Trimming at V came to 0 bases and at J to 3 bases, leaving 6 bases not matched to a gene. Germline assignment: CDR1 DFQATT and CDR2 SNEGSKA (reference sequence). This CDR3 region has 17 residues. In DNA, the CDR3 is TGCAGTGCTAGAGAGCTAGCGGGAGGGCAATACTACAATGAGCAGTTCTTC. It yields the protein CSARELAGGQYYNEQFF.

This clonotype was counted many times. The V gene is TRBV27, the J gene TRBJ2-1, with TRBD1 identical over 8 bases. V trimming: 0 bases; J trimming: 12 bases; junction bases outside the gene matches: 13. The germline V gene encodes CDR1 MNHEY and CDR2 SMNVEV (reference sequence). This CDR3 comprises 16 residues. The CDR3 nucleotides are TGTGCCAGCAGTTTATCGGGTGGGGACAGGAAAAAGGGGCAGTTCTTC. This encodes CASSLSGGDRKKGQFF.

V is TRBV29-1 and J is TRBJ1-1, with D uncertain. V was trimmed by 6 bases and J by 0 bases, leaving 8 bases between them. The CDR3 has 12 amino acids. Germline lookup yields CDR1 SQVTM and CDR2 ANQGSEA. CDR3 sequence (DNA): TGCAGCGTACGACTACTGAACACTGAAGCTTTCTTT. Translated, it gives CSVRLLNTEAFF.

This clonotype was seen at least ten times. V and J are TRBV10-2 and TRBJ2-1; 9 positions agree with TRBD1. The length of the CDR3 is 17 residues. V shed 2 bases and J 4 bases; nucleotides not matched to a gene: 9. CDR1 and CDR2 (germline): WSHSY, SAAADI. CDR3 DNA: TGCGCCAGCAGTGAGGGGTACGGGGACAGGGTTTACAATGAGCAGTTCTTC. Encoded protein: CASSEGYGDRVYNEQFF.

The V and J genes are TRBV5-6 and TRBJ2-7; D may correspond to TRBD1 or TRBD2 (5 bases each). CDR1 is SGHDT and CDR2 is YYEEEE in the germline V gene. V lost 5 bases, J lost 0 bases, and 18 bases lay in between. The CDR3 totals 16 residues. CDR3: CASSWTQGVTSYEQYF. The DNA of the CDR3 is TGTGCCAGCAGTTGGACCCAGGGAGTCACCTCCTACGAGCAGTACTTC.

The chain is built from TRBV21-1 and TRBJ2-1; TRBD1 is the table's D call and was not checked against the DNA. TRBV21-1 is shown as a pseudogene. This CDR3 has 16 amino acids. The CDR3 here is CASSKRTQGHYNEQFF. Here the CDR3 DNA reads TGTGCCAGCAGCAAACGGACACAGGGTCACTACAATGAGCAGTTCTTC.

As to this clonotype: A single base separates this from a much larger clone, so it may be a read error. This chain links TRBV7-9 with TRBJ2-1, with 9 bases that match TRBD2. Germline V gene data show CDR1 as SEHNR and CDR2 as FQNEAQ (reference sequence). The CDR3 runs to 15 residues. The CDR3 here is CAGSLGLASYNEQFF. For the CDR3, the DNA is TGTGCCGGCAGCTTAGGACTAGCGTCTTACAATGAGCAGTTCTTC.

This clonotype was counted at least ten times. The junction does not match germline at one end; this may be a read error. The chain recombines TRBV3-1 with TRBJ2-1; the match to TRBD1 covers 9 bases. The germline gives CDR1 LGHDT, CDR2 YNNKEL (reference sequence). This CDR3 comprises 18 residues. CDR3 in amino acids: CASSQDWEGQGLYSEQFF. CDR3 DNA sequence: TGTGCCAGCAGCCAAGACTGGGAGGGACAGGGCCTATACAGTGAGCAGTTCTTC.

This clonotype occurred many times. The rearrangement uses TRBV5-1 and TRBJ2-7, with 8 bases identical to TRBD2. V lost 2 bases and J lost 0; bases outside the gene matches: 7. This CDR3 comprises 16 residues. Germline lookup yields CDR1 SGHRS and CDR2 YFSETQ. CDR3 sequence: CASSFQGSGSSYEQYF. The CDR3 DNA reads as TGCGCCAGCAGCTTTCAGGGCAGCGGGAGCTCCTACGAGCAGTACTTC. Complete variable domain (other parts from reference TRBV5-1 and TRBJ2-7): KAGVTQTPRYLIKTRGQQVTLSCSPISGHRSVSWYQQTPGQGLQFLFEYFSETQRNKGNFPGRFSGRQFSNSRSEMNVSTLELGDSALYLCASSFQGSGSSYEQYFGPGTRLTVT.

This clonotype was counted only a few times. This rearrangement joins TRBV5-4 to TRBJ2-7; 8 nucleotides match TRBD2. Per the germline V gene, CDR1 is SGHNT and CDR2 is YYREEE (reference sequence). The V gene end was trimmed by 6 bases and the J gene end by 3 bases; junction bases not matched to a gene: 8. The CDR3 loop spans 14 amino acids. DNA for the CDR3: TGTGCCAGCACCCCGGGGGGGGAGGGCTACGAGCAGTACTTC. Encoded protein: CASTPGGEGYEQYF.

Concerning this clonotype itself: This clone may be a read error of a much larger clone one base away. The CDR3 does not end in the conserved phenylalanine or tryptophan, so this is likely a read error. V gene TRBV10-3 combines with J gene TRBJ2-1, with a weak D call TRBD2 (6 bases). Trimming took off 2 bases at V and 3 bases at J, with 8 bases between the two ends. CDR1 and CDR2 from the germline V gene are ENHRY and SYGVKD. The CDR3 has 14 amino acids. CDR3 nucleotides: TGTGCCATCAGTGAGCGGGAGTTCTACAATGAGCAGTTCCTC. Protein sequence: CAISEREFYNEQFL.

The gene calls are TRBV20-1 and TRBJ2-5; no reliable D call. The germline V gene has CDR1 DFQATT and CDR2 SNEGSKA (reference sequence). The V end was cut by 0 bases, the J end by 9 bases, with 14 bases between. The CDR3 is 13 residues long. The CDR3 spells CSARDTYLLAQYF. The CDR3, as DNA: TGCAGTGCTAGAGATACTTATCTTTTGGCCCAGTACTTC.

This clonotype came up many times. The CDR3 bases are TGCAGTGCTGCAGGGATAGTCTCCTACGAGCAGTACTTC. This encodes CSAAGIVSYEQYF. The V gene is TRBV20-1, the J gene TRBJ2-7; D is perhaps TRBD1 (5 bases). This CDR3 spans 13 amino acids. Trimming shortened V by 5 bases and J by 0 bases, and 11 bases separated the two germline ends. Germline CDR1 and CDR2: DFQATT and SNEGSKA (reference sequence).

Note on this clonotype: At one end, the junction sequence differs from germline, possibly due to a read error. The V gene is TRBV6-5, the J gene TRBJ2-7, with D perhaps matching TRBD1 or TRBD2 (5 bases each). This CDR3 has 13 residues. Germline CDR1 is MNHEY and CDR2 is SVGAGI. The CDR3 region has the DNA TGTGCCAGCAGTTACTTCGGGACCTACGAGCGGTACTTC. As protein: CASSYFGTYERYF.

The CDR3 loop is CASSPAGTEAFF. In DNA form, the CDR3 reads TGTGCCAGCAGCCCAGCCGGGACCGAAGCTTTCTTT. The chain joins TRBV7-9 to TRBJ1-1; D is possibly TRBD1 (5 bases). The germline gives CDR1 SEHNR, CDR2 FQNEAQ (reference sequence). The CDR3 spans 12 residues. Trimming took 5 bases from V and 8 from J, leaving 12 bases between them.

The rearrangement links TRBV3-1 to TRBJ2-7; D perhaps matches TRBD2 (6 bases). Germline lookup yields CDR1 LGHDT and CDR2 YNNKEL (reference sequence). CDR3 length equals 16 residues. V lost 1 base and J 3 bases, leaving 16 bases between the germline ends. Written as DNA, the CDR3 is TGTGCCAGCAGCCAAGTCTCCCCGGGACTCCTCTACGAGCAGTACTTC. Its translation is CASSQVSPGLLYEQYF.

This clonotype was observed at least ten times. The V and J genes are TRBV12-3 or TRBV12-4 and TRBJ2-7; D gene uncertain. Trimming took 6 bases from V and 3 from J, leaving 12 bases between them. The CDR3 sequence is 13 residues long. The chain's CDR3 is CASSPPGIYEQYF. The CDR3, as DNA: TGTGCCAGCAGCCCCCCCGGTATCTACGAGCAGTACTTC.

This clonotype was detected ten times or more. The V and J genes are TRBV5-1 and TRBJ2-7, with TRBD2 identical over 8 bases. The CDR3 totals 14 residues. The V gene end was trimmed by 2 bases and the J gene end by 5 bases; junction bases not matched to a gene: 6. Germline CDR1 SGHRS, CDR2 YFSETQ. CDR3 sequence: CASSFERESHEQYF. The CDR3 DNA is TGCGCCAGCAGCTTCGAGCGGGAGTCCCACGAGCAGTACTTC.

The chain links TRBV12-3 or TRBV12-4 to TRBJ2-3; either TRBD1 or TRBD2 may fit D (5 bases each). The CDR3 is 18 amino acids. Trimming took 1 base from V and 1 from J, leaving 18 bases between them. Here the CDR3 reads CASSLVGVIGLGTDTQYF. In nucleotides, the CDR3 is TGTGCCAGCAGTTTAGTGGGGGTCATCGGCTTAGGCACAGATACGCAGTATTTT.

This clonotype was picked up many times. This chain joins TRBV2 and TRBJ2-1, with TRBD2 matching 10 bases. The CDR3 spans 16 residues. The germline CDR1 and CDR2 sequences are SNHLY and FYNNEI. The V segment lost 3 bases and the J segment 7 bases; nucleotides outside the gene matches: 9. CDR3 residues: CASSDLASGSINEQFF. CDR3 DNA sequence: TGTGCCAGCAGTGATCTGGCTAGCGGGAGTATAAATGAGCAGTTCTTC.

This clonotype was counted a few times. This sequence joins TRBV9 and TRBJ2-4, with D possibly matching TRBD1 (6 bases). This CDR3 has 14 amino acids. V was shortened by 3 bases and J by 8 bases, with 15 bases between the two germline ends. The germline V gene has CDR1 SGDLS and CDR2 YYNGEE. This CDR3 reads CASSAQGSSYIQYF. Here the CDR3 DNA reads TGTGCCAGCAGCGCCCAGGGGAGTAGCTACATTCAGTACTTC.

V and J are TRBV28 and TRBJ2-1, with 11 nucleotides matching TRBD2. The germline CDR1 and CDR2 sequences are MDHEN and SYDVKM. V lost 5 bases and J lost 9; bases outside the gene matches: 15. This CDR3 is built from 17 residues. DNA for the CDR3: TGTGCCAGCAGTCCAGCCGCCAGACTAGCGGGGATGTTTGAGCAGTTCTTC. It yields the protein CASSPAARLAGMFEQFF.

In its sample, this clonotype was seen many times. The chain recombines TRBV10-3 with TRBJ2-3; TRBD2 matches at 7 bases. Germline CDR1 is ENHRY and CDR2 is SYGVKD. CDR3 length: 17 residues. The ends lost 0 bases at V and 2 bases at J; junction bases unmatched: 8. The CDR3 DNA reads TGTGCCATCAGTGAGTCGGTTGGCGGGAGAGTCACAGATACGCAGTATTTT. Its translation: CAISESVGGRVTDTQYF.

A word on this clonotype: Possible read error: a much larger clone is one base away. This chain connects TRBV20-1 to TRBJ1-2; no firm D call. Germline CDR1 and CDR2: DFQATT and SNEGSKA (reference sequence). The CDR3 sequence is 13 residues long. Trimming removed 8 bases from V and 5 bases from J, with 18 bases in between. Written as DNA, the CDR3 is TGCAGTACCCCCCGGCTCGGTGAGTATGGCTACACCTTC. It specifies CSTPRLGEYGYTF.

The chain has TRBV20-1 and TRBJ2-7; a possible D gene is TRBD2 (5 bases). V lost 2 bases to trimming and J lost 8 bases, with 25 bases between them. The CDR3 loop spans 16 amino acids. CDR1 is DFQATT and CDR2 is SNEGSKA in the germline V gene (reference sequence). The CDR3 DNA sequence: TGCAGTGCTAGACCTATGGACGGCCGCGGTGGGAGTAAGCAGTACTTC. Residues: CSARPMDGRGGSKQYF.